This T cell receptor beta chain was sequenced during a study of blood T cell repertoires in COVID-19. The repertoire was sequenced with immunoSEQ multiplex PCR; TCRdb's copy has only in-frame clones and lacks some. The repertoire holds roughly 140,000 clones, with around 84% as singletons. Germline V gene lookup returns CDR1 SGHVS and CDR2 FQNEAQ. This CDR3 is built from 14 residues. Losses at the gene ends were 1 base for V and 3 bases for J; bases not matched to a gene: 0. Specimen: peripheral blood. V and J are TRBV7-8 and TRBJ1-3; 7 nucleotides match TRBD1. The TCR sequence derives from a woman aged 55 to 70 with COVID-19, enrolled during active disease. In nucleotides, the CDR3 is TGTGCCAGCAGCTTAGGACAGGGTGGAAACACCATATATTTT. Translating it yields CASSLGQGGNTIYF.